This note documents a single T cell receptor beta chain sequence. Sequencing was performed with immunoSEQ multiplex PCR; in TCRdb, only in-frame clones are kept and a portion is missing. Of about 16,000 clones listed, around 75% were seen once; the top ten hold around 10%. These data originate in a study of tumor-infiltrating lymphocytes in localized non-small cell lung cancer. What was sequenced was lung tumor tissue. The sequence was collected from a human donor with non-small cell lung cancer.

The CDR3 DNA reads as TGTGCCAGCAGCTCCCCAAAACAGGGAGTGGGCGCCTACGAGCAGTACTTC. It yields the protein CASSSPKQGVGAYEQYF. The V gene is TRBV5-4, the J gene TRBJ2-7, with D perhaps TRBD1 (6 bases). V was pared by 3 bases and J by 2 bases, with 21 bases between. The CDR3 totals 17 residues. Germline values: CDR1 SGHNT, CDR2 YYREEE (reference sequence).